These T cell receptor beta chains were read from a single sample in a study of technical replicates of blood from several donors. Generated by immunoSEQ multiplex PCR, the TCRdb table keeps only in-frame clones and is missing some. The sample has about 80,000 clones, roughly 91% seen once. The sequenced sample was T cells isolated from PBMCs. All receptors derive from a human donor in good health. Each CDR3 is given with its conserved first and last residue. The order of the fields is D gene, V gene, J gene, clone size, CDR3 DNA, CDR3 protein. D genes are given only for firm matches. Expanded clones are given a class, and other clones once, few, many or no size at all.

>NA|TRBV28|TRBJ1-4|NA
TGTGCCAGCAGTTTATCCAGCGGGGGCACCACTAATGAAAAACTGTTTTTT
CASSLSSGGTTNEKLFF
>NA|TRBV19|TRBJ1-1|NA
TGTGCCAGTAGTATAGGTACGGGGGGCGGAACTGAAGCTTTCTTT
CASSIGTGGGTEAFF
>TRBD2|TRBV6-1|TRBJ2-5|NA
TGTGCCAGCATTAGGGGAGGGATCCAAGAGACCCAGTACTTC
CASIRGGIQETQYF
>NA|TRBV19|TRBJ2-1|NA
TGTGCCAGTAGTAGTCTACAGGAGTACAATGAGCAGTTCTTC
CASSSLQEYNEQFF
>TRBD2|TRBV28|TRBJ2-5|NA
TGTGCCAGCAGCGTCATGGGGACTAGTCAACAAGAGACCCAGTACTTC
CASSVMGTSQQETQYF
>NA|TRBV4-1|TRBJ2-2|once
TGCGCCAGCAGCCAAGATATGAACACCGGGGAGCTGTTTTTT
CASSQDMNTGELFF
>NA|TRBV6-6|TRBJ1-2|NA
TGTGCCAGCAGTTACAACAGGGTAGCCTATGGCTACACCTTC
CASSYNRVAYGYTF
>TRBD2|TRBV6-1|TRBJ2-7|NA
TGTGCCAGCGGGACTAGCGGGAGCTACGAGCAGTACTTC
CASGTSGSYEQYF
>NA|TRBV14|TRBJ1-1|NA
TGTGCCAGCAGCCCAGGACAGCATTACTCTGAAGCTTTCTTT
CASSPGQHYSEAFF
>TRBD1|TRBV5-4|TRBJ2-7|NA
TGTGCCAGCAGCTTAGGACAGGGGAACGAGCAGTACTTC
CASSLGQGNEQYF
>TRBD1|TRBV19|TRBJ1-5|NA
TGTGCCAGTAGTATAATCGGGACAGGAGATAAGCCCCAGCATTTT
CASSIIGTGDKPQHF
>NA|TRBV6-6|TRBJ1-2|NA
TGTGCCAGCACCCTCCCCACCGCCGAATTTGAGTATGGCTACACCTTC
CASTLPTAEFEYGYTF
>NA|TRBV18|TRBJ1-1|NA
TGTGCCAGCTCCGGCCAGGGGAGTACCACTGAAGCTTTCTTT
CASSGQGSTTEAFF
>NA|TRBV11-1|TRBJ2-7|NA
TGTGCCAGCAGCTTAGATCGCTACGAGCAGTACTTC
CASSLDRYEQYF
>TRBD2|TRBV5-4|TRBJ2-1|NA
TGTGCCAGCAGCTCAAGCGGGAGTTACAATGAGCAGTTCTTC
CASSSSGSYNEQFF
>NA|TRBV7-2|TRBJ2-3|NA
TGTGCCAGCAGCTTAGGCGTCGCAAGCTCGTCTACGCAGTATTTT
CASSLGVASSSTQYF
>NA|TRBV6-1|TRBJ2-3|NA
TGTGCCAGCTATACCGGGACAAGAATCACAGATACGCAGTATTTT
CASYTGTRITDTQYF
>TRBD2|TRBV6-6|TRBJ2-5|NA
TGTGCCAGCAGTTACGGCCCGGGAGGGGAGACCCAGTACTTC
CASSYGPGGETQYF
>TRBD1|TRBV19|TRBJ1-4|NA
TGTGCCAGTAGTCGGGGACAGTGGAACGAAAAACTGTTTTTT
CASSRGQWNEKLFF
>TRBD1|TRBV6-1|TRBJ1-1|NA
TGTGCCACCACGACAGGGGGTGTCACTGAAGCTTTCTTT
CATTTGGVTEAFF
>TRBD1|TRBV12-5|TRBJ2-3|NA
TGTGCTAGTGGACCCGGAACAGGGGACAATACGCAGTATTTT
CASGPGTGDNTQYF
>NA|TRBV6-5|TRBJ2-1|once
TGTGCCAGCAGTCCAACTAGCAATAACAATGAGCAGTTCTTC
CASSPTSNNNEQFF
>TRBD1|TRBV6-5|TRBJ1-2|NA
TGTGCCAGCAGTTACTCGGGACAGAATGGCTACACCTTC
CASSYSGQNGYTF
>NA|TRBV28|TRBJ2-2|NA
TGTGCCAGCAGTGGATCCAGCGCGAACACCGGGGAGCTGTTTTTT
CASSGSSANTGELFF
>TRBD1|TRBV6-1|TRBJ2-4|NA
TGTGCCAGCAGTGTGACAGGGATGGCCAAAAACATTCAGTACTTC
CASSVTGMAKNIQYF
>TRBD1|TRBV19|TRBJ2-7|NA
TGTGCCAGTAGTGCCGGGACAGGAACCTACGAGCAGTACTTC
CASSAGTGTYEQYF
>TRBD1|TRBV7-9|TRBJ1-3|NA
TGTGCCAGCAGCTTAGTCGATGTTGGGACAGGGGGTTTTGGAAACACCATATATTTT
CASSLVDVGTGGFGNTIYF
>TRBD2|TRBV29-1|TRBJ2-1|NA
TGCAGCGTTGGGCCTAGCGGGTCCTATGTCGATGAGCAGTTCTTC
CSVGPSGSYVDEQFF
>TRBD1|TRBV12-5|TRBJ1-1|NA
TGTGCTAGTGGTTTGGAAGTGACAGGGGGAAATGAAGCTTTCTTT
CASGLEVTGGNEAFF
>NA|TRBV2|TRBJ2-7|once
TGTGCCAGTAGTGAATGGCTTGACAGCGAGCAGTACTTC
CASSEWLDSEQYF
>TRBD2|TRBV5-6|TRBJ2-1|NA
TGTGCCAGCAGCTACGGAGCGGGAGCCTACAATGAGCAGTTCTTC
CASSYGAGAYNEQFF